This T cell receptor (beta chain) was observed in a study of Graves' ophthalmopathy and Graves' hyperthyroidism. Study observations and caveats: In predicting ophthalmopathy progression, the model reached 65% to 71% sensitivity and 72.22% specificity.

RNA transcripts served as template for amplifying TCR beta CDR3 sequences. Second-round multiplex PCR came after first-round RT-PCR with HTBI primers. One entry per CDR3 protein results from TCRdb running MiXCR on the multiplex PCR reads. The table lists 360,000 or so distinct CDR3 sequences, around 16% of them singletons. This clonotype was seen many times. Its target is not known. Each donor who had ophthalmopathy showed moderate-to-severe activity, a CAS of ≥3, a NOSPECS of ≥4, and a duration under 3 months. Patients with other autoimmune diseases, uncontrolled infections, pregnancy or lactation were excluded. Thyroid ultrasound, orbital computed tomography, TRAb, serum thyroxine and clinical symptoms formed the basis of diagnosis. The CDR3 has 15 amino acids. V was pared by 0 bases and J by 5 bases, with 6 bases of the junction left unmatched. The germline V gene encodes CDR1 MNHEY and CDR2 SMNVEV (reference sequence).

Sequencing was carried out using peripheral blood. This TCR derives from a woman between 18 and 29 years old with Graves' ophthalmopathy. V is TRBV27 and J is TRBJ2-5; 7 bases match TRBD1. The DNA of the CDR3 is TGTGCCAGCAGTTTATCGACAGGGAGCTATGAGACCCAGTACTTC. Protein product: CASSLSTGSYETQYF.